This TCR beta chain was documented in a study of radiotherapy plus CTLA-4 blockade in lung cancer. About the research overall: Objective responses arose in approximately 19% of patients, and under 40% experienced disease control.

Ipilimumab CTLA-4 blockade and focal radiation were given to patients with chemo-refractory metastatic non-small-cell lung cancer. Whole-study findings and limits: Among blood TCR repertoires after radiotherapy plus ipilimumab, tumor-derived clones expanded. It was early blood T cell clone dynamics, with interferon-beta, that reportedly best predicted response.

About this clone itself: Its antigen is still unknown.

The CDR3 is 17 residues long. CDR1 and CDR2 from the germline V gene are KGHSH and LQKENI. With 0 bases clipped from V and 3 bases from J, the junction kept 4 bases outside the gene matches. The table came from immunoSEQ multiplex PCR; TCRdb's copy has only in-frame clones and leaves some out. The sample lists about 14,000 clones; approximately 70% were seen once. This sequence was found in a human donor with non-small cell lung cancer whose response to radiotherapy plus ipilimumab could not be evaluated. Source: peripheral blood, taken from a patient treated with radiotherapy plus ipilimumab. The chain joins TRBV18 to TRBJ1-5; 11 positions match TRBD1. The CDR3, as DNA: TGTGCCAGCTCACCACCTGGAGGACAGGGGGCCAATCAGCCCCAGCATTTT. Protein sequence: CASSPPGGQGANQPQHF. Together with reference TRBV18 and TRBJ1-5, the CDR3 gives the full variable domain: NAGVMQNPRHLVRRRGQEARLRCSPMKGHSHVYWYRQLPEEGLKFMVYLQKENIIDESGMPKERFSAEFPKEGPSILRIQQVVRGDSAAYFCASSPPGGQGANQPQHFGDGTRLSIL.